This T cell receptor beta chain originates from a study of cytomegalovirus exposure and HLA in healthy donors. Note on this clone: No antigen is known for it.

The V gene end was trimmed by 6 bases and the J gene end by 5 bases; junction bases not matched to a gene: 9. CDR1 and CDR2 from the germline V gene are SNHLY and FYNNEI. The CDR3 has 15 amino acids. Overall study findings and caveats: Roughly uniform depth of sequencing across donors was assumed in presence/absence analyses. Productive status was seen about 90% or about 30% of the time for most TCR beta V segments in an earlier analysis.

PCR primers comprised 60 Vbeta and 13 Jbeta primers. The protocol was immunoSEQ multiplex PCR, while the TCRdb copy is restricted to in-frame clones and leaves out a portion. The table records over 150,000 clones, over 70% of them present only once. The chain couples TRBV2 to TRBJ1-1, with 10 bases matching TRBD1. The source material was PBMCs. The source is a woman aged 45-60 years in good health and CMV-seropositive. This CDR3 reads CASRNGGTGETEAFF. For the CDR3, the DNA is TGTGCCAGCAGGAACGGGGGGACAGGGGAAACTGAAGCTTTCTTT.